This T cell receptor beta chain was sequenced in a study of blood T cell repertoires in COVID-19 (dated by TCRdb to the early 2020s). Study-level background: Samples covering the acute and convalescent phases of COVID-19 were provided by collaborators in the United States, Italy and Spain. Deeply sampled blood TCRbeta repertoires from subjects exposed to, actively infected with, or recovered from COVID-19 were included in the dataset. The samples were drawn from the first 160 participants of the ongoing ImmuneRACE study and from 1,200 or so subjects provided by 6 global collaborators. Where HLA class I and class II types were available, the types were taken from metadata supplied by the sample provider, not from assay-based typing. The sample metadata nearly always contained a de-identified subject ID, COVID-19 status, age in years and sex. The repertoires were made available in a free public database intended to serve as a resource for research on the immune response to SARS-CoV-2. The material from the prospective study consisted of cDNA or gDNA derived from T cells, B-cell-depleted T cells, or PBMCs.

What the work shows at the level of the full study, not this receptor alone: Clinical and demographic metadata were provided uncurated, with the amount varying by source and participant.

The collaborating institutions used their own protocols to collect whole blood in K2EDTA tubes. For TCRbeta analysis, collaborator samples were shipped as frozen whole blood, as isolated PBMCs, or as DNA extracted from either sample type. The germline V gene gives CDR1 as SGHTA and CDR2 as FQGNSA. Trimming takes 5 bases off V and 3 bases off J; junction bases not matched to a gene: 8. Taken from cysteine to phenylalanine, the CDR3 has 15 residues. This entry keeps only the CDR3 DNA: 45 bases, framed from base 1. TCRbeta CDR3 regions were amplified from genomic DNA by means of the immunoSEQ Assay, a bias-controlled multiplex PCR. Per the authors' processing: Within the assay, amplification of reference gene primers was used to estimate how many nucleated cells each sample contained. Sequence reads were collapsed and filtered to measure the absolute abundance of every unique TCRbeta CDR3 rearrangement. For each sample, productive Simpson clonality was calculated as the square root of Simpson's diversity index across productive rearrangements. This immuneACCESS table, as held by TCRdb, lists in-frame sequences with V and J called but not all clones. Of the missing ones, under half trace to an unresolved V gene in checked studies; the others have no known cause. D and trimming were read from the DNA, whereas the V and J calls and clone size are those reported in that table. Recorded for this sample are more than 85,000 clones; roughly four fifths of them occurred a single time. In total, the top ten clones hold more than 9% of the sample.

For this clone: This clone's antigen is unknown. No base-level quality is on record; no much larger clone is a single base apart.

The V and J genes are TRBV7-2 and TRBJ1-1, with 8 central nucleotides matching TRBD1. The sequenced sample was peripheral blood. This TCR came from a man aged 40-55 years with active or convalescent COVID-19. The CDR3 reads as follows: CASSTGQGEYTEAFF. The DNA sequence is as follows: TGTGCCAGCAGCACAGGACAGGGAGAGTACACTGAAGCTTTCTTT.